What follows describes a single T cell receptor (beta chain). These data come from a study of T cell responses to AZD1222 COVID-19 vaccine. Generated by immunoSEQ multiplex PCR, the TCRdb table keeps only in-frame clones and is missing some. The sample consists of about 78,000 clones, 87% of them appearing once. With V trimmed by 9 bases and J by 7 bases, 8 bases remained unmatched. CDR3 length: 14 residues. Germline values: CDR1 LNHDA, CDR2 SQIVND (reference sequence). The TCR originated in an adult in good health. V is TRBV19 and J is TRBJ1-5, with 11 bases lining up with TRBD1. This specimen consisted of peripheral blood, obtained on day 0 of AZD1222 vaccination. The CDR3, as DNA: TGTGCCAGCGGGACAGGGGGAACGGGCCAGCCCCAGCATTTT. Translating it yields CASGTGGTGQPQHF.